This T cell receptor beta chain was found in a study of metastatic and nonmetastatic thyroid tumors. Study background: Repertoires were compared across blood and tumor or nodule tissue from malignant and benign thyroid patients. Notes on the study in general: Within blood and tumor, benign nodules reportedly had significantly lower TCR beta diversity than malignant thyroid tumors did.

With 4 bases clipped from V and 0 bases from J, the junction kept 10 bases outside the gene matches. The CDR3 contains 17 residues. In germline, CDR1 is LGHNA, CDR2 YSLEER. As processed by the authors: A classifier of distant metastasis in papillary thyroid cancer was built from CDR3 differences (across clinicopathological groups). TCRdb reprocessed the PCR reads via MiXCR. TCRdb, rather than the study authors, made the V and J calls. Among roughly 65,000 clones listed, around 14% were seen once. Patients underwent thyroid surgery, and none had received any treatment before it. As regards this clone: Its antigen remains unidentified.

Sequenced material: blood. This rearrangement joins TRBV4-3 to TRBJ1-2, with TRBD1 matching over 8 bases. This receptor was obtained from a male donor with papillary thyroid cancer or a benign thyroid nodule (not recorded which). Some clones in this sample may be carry-over from other donors' samples. In nucleotides, the CDR3 is TGCGCCAGCAGCCTAGGGACAGGAGTAATAGCTAACTATGGCTACACCTTC. This gives the protein CASSLGTGVIANYGYTF.